Listed below are T cell receptor beta chains from one sample, sequenced in a study of Graves' ophthalmopathy and Graves' hyperthyroidism. From the multiplex PCR reads, TCRdb called clonotypes with MiXCR, one entry per CDR3 protein. The sample lists 740,000 or so distinct CDR3 sequences, around 40% occurring once. The sequencing sample was made of peripheral blood. The receptors shown here come from an adult man with Graves' ophthalmopathy. Each CDR3 is given with its conserved first and last residue.

v_call: TRBV10-3; cdr3_length: 15; j_call: TRBJ1-5; cdr3_aa: CASRRNRGSNQPQHF
v_call: TRBV7-9; cdr3_length: 14; j_call: TRBJ2-5; cdr3_aa: CASKQAPGGETQYF
v_call: TRBV29-1; cdr3_length: 15; j_call: TRBJ2-1; cdr3_aa: CSVEGQGYSKNEQFF
v_call: TRBV6-2/TRBV6-3; cdr3_length: 13; j_call: TRBJ1-6; cdr3_aa: CAQTTGTNSPLHF
v_call: TRBV9; cdr3_length: 15; j_call: TRBJ2-5; cdr3_aa: CASSVGNGGKETQYF
v_call: TRBV7-9; cdr3_length: 15; j_call: TRBJ1-6; cdr3_aa: CASSLGGAVDSPLHF
v_call: TRBV19; cdr3_length: 15; j_call: TRBJ2-7; cdr3_aa: CASSIQGLASEEQYF
v_call: TRBV5-1; cdr3_length: 14; j_call: TRBJ2-5; cdr3_aa: CASSSAQYQETQYF
v_call: TRBV7-2; cdr3_length: 13; j_call: TRBJ1-3; cdr3_aa: CASSPHVGNTIYF
v_call: TRBV7-2; cdr3_length: 14; j_call: TRBJ1-4; cdr3_aa: CASSTGGSGEKLFF
v_call: TRBV7-9; cdr3_length: 14; j_call: TRBJ2-2; cdr3_aa: CASRIGLGVGELFF
v_call: TRBV7-2; cdr3_length: 15; j_call: TRBJ1-3; cdr3_aa: CASSLVGASGNTIYF
v_call: TRBV9; cdr3_length: 15; j_call: TRBJ2-7; cdr3_aa: CASSVSAQVNYEQYF
v_call: TRBV5-4; cdr3_length: 16; j_call: TRBJ2-5; cdr3_aa: CASSFGGQDYQETQYF
v_call: TRBV7-9; cdr3_length: 14; j_call: TRBJ1-2; cdr3_aa: CASSLGGVVDGYTF
v_call: TRBV7-6; cdr3_length: 14; j_call: TRBJ1-1; cdr3_aa: CASSRQETSTEAFF
v_call: TRBV2; cdr3_length: 13; j_call: TRBJ1-2; cdr3_aa: CASSESPGYGYTF